The T cell receptor (beta chain) under discussion was sequenced for a study of cytomegalovirus exposure and HLA in healthy donors. PCR involved 60 Vbeta and 13 Jbeta primers. Libraries were prepared by immunoSEQ multiplex PCR; TCRdb keeps only in-frame clonotypes and omits some of them. Among approximately 150,000 clones listed, approximately 71% were seen once. Per the germline V gene, CDR1 is LGHNT and CDR2 is FRNRAP. The CDR3 loop spans 14 amino acids. Study-wide results and caveats: Investigators reported 150 to 200 TCR beta chains as tied to cytomegalovirus. In an earlier analysis, about 90% or about 30%: the productive usage of most TCR beta V segments.

Concerning this clone itself: Its antigen is undetermined.

The TCR was taken from a man aged 25-40 years in good health and CMV-seropositive. The rearrangement joins TRBV12-5 to TRBJ2-5; 7 nucleotides match TRBD2. The end of the DNA fits TRBJ2-7 better, so the J call may be wrong. Sequencing was carried out using PBMCs. The CDR3 is CASGPSIGGNEQYF. The CDR3, as DNA: TGTGCTAGTGGGCCTTCCATCGGGGGGAACGAGCAGTACTTC.